Each of the 16 T cell receptor beta chains below was sequenced from the same sample in a study of CD8 T cells in ankylosing spondylitis. TCRdb re-called the 5' RACE reads with MiXCR, one entry per CDR3 protein. The table shows roughly 230,000 distinct CDR3 sequences, with roughly 8% occurring only once. Sequencing was carried out using blood, either unsorted or a sorted T cell fraction (not recorded which). All receptors derive from a female donor with ankylosing spondylitis or in good health (not recorded which).

This clonotype was seen a handful of times. V and J are TRBV7-6 and TRBJ2-2, with no clear D. Trimming left V 1 base short and J 5 bases short, with 8 bases between. Germline CDR1 and CDR2: SGHVS and FNYEAQ. There are 14 residues in the CDR3. CDR3 bases: TGTGCCAGCAGCTTAGATTTGGGGACCGGGGAGCTGTTTTTT. Amino acid sequence: CASSLDLGTGELFF.

The V gene is TRBV7-2, the J gene TRBJ2-1; no firm D call. The V end lost 1 base, the J end lost 8 bases, and 9 bases lay between the germline ends. Germline V gene sequence: CDR1 SGHTA, CDR2 FQGNSA. The length of the CDR3 is 13 residues. In DNA, the CDR3 is TGTGCCAGCAGCTTAGGTAGTGGCGATGAGCAGTTCTTC. Translated, it gives CASSLGSGDEQFF.

This clonotype was picked up many times. J is TRBJ2-4 and V is TRBV13; 10 bases match TRBD2. The V gene's germline CDR1 is PRHDT and CDR2 FYEKMQ (reference sequence). The CDR3 loop spans 14 amino acids. The V and J ends lost 5 bases and 5 bases, in that order; junction bases with no gene match: 3. CDR3 protein: CASSRGLAENIQYF. The DNA for the CDR3 is TGTGCCAGCAGCCGCGGACTAGCGGAAAACATTCAGTACTTC.

This clonotype was observed a handful of times. The chain combines TRBV30 with TRBJ2-7; D not resolved. Germline assignment: CDR1 GTSNPN and CDR2 SVGIG (reference sequence). This CDR3 spans 11 amino acids. V was pared by 2 bases and J by 0 bases, with 2 bases between. This chain's CDR3 is CAWSTSYEQYF. For the CDR3, the DNA is TGTGCCTGGAGTACCTCCTACGAGCAGTACTTC.

This clonotype was counted ten times or more. The chain joins TRBV5-1 to TRBJ2-1; TRBD2 matches at 11 bases. Trimming removed 3 bases from V and 3 bases from J; junction bases left unmatched: 2. CDR1 SGHRS and CDR2 YFSETQ come from the germline V gene. The CDR3 sequence is 15 residues long. CDR3 in DNA: TGCGCCAGCAGCTCGGGACTAGCGGACTACAATGAGCAGTTCTTC. Translating gives CASSSGLADYNEQFF.

This clonotype was observed at least ten times. The chain is built from TRBV12-3 or TRBV12-4 and TRBJ2-7; no clear D. The CDR3 is made up of 11 amino acids. V dropped 6 bases and J dropped 2 bases, with 5 bases sitting between them. This chain's CDR3 is CASSITYEQYF. In nucleotides, the CDR3 is TGTGCCAGCAGCATCACCTACGAGCAGTACTTC.

Worth noting for this clonotype: The junction differs from germline at one of its ends, possibly a read error. The V call is TRBV20-1, the J call TRBJ2-7; 7 positions agree with TRBD2. From germline, CDR1 is DFQATT and CDR2 SNEGSKA (reference sequence). This CDR3 comprises 13 residues. The CDR3 coding sequence is TGCAGTGCCAGGACTAGGTCGGCCTACGAGCAGTGCTTC. Translated, it gives CSARTRSAYEQCF.

This clonotype was observed at least ten times. The rearrangement links TRBV25-1 to TRBJ1-5; no reliable D call. V lost 4 bases to trimming and J lost 0 bases, with 4 bases between them. The CDR3 runs 13 residues. Germline CDR1 MGHDK, CDR2 SYGVNS. CDR3 bases: TGTGCCAGCAGTGGTTATAGCAATCAGCCCCAGCATTTT. Translated: CASSGYSNQPQHF.

There are many counts of this clonotype. This chain links TRBV7-9 with TRBJ2-1, with 12 bases matching TRBD2. The length of the CDR3 is 15 residues. After removal of 2 bases from V and 6 bases from J, the junction contained 2 bases not matched to a gene. The germline gives CDR1 SEHNR, CDR2 FQNEAQ (reference sequence). The CDR3 DNA is TGTGCCAGCAGCTTACGGACTAGCGGGACCAATGAGCAGTTCTTC. Translated: CASSLRTSGTNEQFF.

There are many counts of this clonotype. V usage is TRBV29-1 and J usage is TRBJ1-1, with unresolved D. CDR1 is SQVTM, CDR2 ANQGSEA, per germline. The CDR3 loop spans 14 amino acids. V was pared by 0 bases and J by 4 bases, with 12 bases between. The CDR3: CSVEDSAVGTEAFF. DNA for the CDR3: TGCAGCGTTGAAGATTCCGCGGTGGGCACTGAAGCTTTCTTT.

This clonotype came up many times. V is TRBV29-1 and J is TRBJ1-1; 7 positions agree with TRBD1. Germline assignment: CDR1 SQVTM and CDR2 ANQGSEA. The CDR3 covers 14 residues. V gave up 7 bases and J gave up 1 base; unmatched junction bases: 9. CDR3 sequence: CSAQRGQSNTEAFF. In nucleotides, the CDR3 is TGCAGCGCCCAAAGGGGGCAGTCGAACACTGAAGCTTTCTTT.

CDR3 sequence: CASTPPELHTEAFF. As DNA, the CDR3 is TGTGCCAGCACCCCCCCAGAACTGCACACTGAAGCTTTCTTT. This chain links TRBV7-2 with TRBJ1-1; D is uncertain. V shed 7 bases and J shed 3 bases, with 15 bases lying between them. Germline V gives CDR1 SGHTA, CDR2 FQGNSA. The CDR3 has 14 residues.

This clonotype has ten or more counts. The chain uses TRBV12-3 or TRBV12-4 and TRBJ1-5, with TRBD1 matching over 12 bases. J lost 8 bases, V lost 6 bases, and 11 bases had no gene match. This CDR3 contains 16 residues. CDR3 residues: CASRGGTGGRLEPQHF. DNA for the CDR3: TGTGCCAGCAGGGGGGGGACAGGGGGCCGACTGGAGCCCCAGCATTTT.

This clonotype was observed at least ten times. V and J are TRBV6-2 or TRBV6-3 and TRBJ2-2; D could derive from TRBD1 or TRBD2 (5 bases each). Per the germline V gene, CDR1 is MNHEY and CDR2 is SVGEGT. With 6 bases removed from V and 7 bases from J, the gap between germline ends came to 6 bases. The CDR3 extends over 11 amino acids. The CDR3 is CASRRGGELFF. As DNA, the CDR3 is TGTGCCAGCAGGAGGGGCGGGGAGCTGTTTTTT.

The V and J genes are TRBV5-2 and TRBJ2-2; the DNA was not used to check the table's D call, TRBD2. TRBV5-2 is shown as a pseudogene. This CDR3 comprises 16 residues. The DNA of the CDR3 is TGTGCCAGCAACGGGCAACTAGCGGGCATCACCGGGGAGCTGTTTTTT. Its translation: CASNGQLAGITGELFF.

This clonotype came up many times. CDR3 nucleotides: TGCGCCAGCAGCTTCGGGGCGAAACGGACCCAGTACTTC. Its translation: CASSFGAKRTQYF. This chain links TRBV5-1 with TRBJ2-5, with D perhaps TRBD1 or TRBD2 (5 bases each). V was clipped by 2 bases and J by 7 bases, with 12 bases between them. Germline loops: CDR1 SGHRS, CDR2 YFSETQ. The CDR3 is made up of 13 amino acids.